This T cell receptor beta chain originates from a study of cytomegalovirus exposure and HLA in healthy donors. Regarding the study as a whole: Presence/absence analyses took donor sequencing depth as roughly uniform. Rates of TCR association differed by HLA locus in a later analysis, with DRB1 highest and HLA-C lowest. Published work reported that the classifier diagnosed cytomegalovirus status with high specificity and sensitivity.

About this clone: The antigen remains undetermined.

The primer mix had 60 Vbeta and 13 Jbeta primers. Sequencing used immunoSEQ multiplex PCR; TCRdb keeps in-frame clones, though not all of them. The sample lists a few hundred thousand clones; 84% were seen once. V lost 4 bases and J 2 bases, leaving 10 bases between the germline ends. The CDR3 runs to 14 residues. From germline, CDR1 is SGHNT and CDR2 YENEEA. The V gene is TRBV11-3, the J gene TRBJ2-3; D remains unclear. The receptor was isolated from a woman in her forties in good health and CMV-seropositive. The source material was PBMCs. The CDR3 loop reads CASSSGAVTDTQYF. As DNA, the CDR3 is TGTGCCAGCAGCTCGGGTGCAGTCACAGATACGCAGTATTTT. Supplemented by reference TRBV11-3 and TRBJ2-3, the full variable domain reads EAGVVQSPRYKIIEKKQPVAFWCNPISGHNTLYWYLQNLGQGPELLIRYENEEAVDDSQLPKDRFSAERLKGVDSTLKIQPAELGDSAVYLCASSSGAVTDTQYFGPGTRLTVL.